This T cell receptor beta chain was captured by sequencing in a study of cytomegalovirus exposure and HLA in healthy donors (dated 2017 in TCRdb). Broadly, across the study: An earlier analysis of 587 of the donors reported over 250 Gb of sequence data and 100 million to 120 million unique TCR beta sequences obtained from approximately 180 million T cells. Across 300 to 400 genotyped donors of the cohort, an average of about 240,000 unique TCR beta nucleotide sequences per donor were sequenced, and 15% to 20% of those sequences were non-productive. In a later analysis, previously published TCR beta repertoires from 500 to 750 donors were re-analyzed and high-resolution HLA genotyping was added so that TCR occurrence patterns could be studied. The study was designed to test whether signatures of past pathogen exposure could be identified by cataloging public T cell receptors. A separate validation cohort of roughly 130 different subjects was used in addition to the approximately 700-subject first cohort. Among the roughly 430 genotyped donors, 81% belonged to the genetic ancestry cluster associated with self-reported Caucasian donors. HLA typing covered class I and class II loci at four-digit resolution. Rather than using new phenotypic data, the later analysis identified candidate immune exposures from TCR beta sequences and from how often those sequences occurred across donors. Genome-wide SNP genotypes for about 65% of the 666 donors were used in a later genetic analysis, which treated that subset as a discovery cohort. Using immunosequencing, the study profiled T cell repertoires from about 650 subjects and related those repertoires to cytomegalovirus serostatus. About five DR-DQ haplotypes were handled as single units for association and clustering, since linkage in the cohort was strong. Donor age, sex, ethnicity and CMV serostatus were collected together with the repertoire data. Typing coverage varied by locus: about 620-640 donors for A, B, C, DRB1 and DQB1; around 560 for DQA1; approximately 570 for DPA1; approximately 450 for DPB1. High-throughput TCR immunosequencing, statistical association of individual TCRs with disease status, and machine learning were combined to predict cytomegalovirus infection status. An early release that covered more than 550 HLA-typed donors contained approximately 290 gigabases of sequencing data and tens of millions of unique TCR sequences. Every discovery cohort repertoire had been produced on one sequencing platform. An earlier analysis of some 500 of the donors used high-throughput TCR beta sequencing to judge whether each TCR beta V gene segment behaved as functional or pseudogenic. The investigation overall reported the following: For the cohort, immune exposure information was limited to CMV serostatus. A later analysis found that most CMV-associated TCR beta chains appeared HLA-restricted, with HLA associations seemingly driven largely by CMV exposure. The presence/absence analyses assumed that sequencing depth was roughly uniform across donors, and that assumption may not be true. The study gave a list of over 150 TCR beta chains associated with cytomegalovirus. A later analysis associated 17,000 or so TCR beta sequences with specific HLA alleles at a false discovery rate of 0.05. According to a later analysis, TCR association rates differed among HLA loci, with DRB1 alleles showing the most associated TCRs and HLA-C alleles showing the fewest. In vitro tests confirmed that a few of the cytomegalovirus-associated TCR beta chains recognize cytomegalovirus antigens. When HLA alleles, especially DR and DQ, strongly co-occurred, TCR associations were difficult to assign to individual alleles. An earlier analysis of some 560 of the donors showed that most TCR beta V segments appeared in productive rearrangements either about 87% or about 30% of the time, which broadly matched IMGT annotations. It was suggested by the authors that the approach could potentially be generalized to other disease states and immunological phenotypes. Correlated functional status among segregating V segments might reflect linkage disequilibrium, but an unknown experimental factor could not be ruled out. Because counts were too low, some 17 rarely observed V segments, including chromosome 9 orphons, were excluded from the earlier analysis of some 590 of the donors. The 87-base-pair reads could not distinguish some IMGT-functional V segments, including TRBV6-2 and TRBV6-3, so those segments were excluded. According to a later genetic analysis, donors in an Asian-associated ancestry cluster had fewer N-insertions in productive TCRs than the approximately 610-donor mean. A cluster of highly shared sequence variants was judged likely to be a technical artifact of the sequencing pipeline. Compared with equally common non-associated chains, HLA-associated TCR beta chains in a later analysis were more clonally expanded and had lower generation probabilities. A further reported finding was that TCR beta sequences accurately predicted the HLA-A and HLA-B alleles for most subjects in the first cohort. HLA typing was unavailable for some donors at each locus, so association tests used only the typed subset. This cohort had only TCR beta chains sequenced, and the lack of alpha or paired-chain data limited which features could be detected. Across donors, most TCR sequences were observed very rarely, whereas some public TCRs were present in many individuals. V-gene and J-gene trimming of TCR beta chains was associated with a missense DCLRE1C variant in a later genetic analysis, and the association was replicated in an independent cohort. The classifier was reported to diagnose cytomegalovirus status with high specificity and sensitivity in both the original cohort and the validation cohort. According to a later analysis, parvovirus B19, influenza, CMV and Epstein-Barr virus appeared linked to several top co-occurrence clusters.

For this clone: No antigen is known for it. Base qualities are missing; no much larger clone stands one base away.

V has 6 bases trimmed and J has 5 bases trimmed; junction bases matching no gene number 7. From the germline V gene, CDR1 is SNHLY and CDR2 is FYNNEI. CDR3 length: 16 amino acids, cysteine to phenylalanine. Just CDR3 DNA is preserved here, 48 bases in frame from base 1. The library was generated by the immunoSEQ multiplex PCR assay. The multiplex PCR relied on a mix of 60 forward primers for TCR Vbeta segments and 13 reverse primers for TCR Jbeta segments. A multiplex PCR assay on genomic DNA amplified the CDR3 region of rearranged TCR beta genes. The Illumina HiSeq System was used to sequence the amplified TCR beta libraries as 87-base-pair reads. The authors' analysis ran thus. In a later analysis, 77 million or so unique TCR beta chains were counted across the roughly 700 repertoires, and roughly 10 million of these chains were shared by at least two donors. Raw reads were error-corrected and collapsed into unique sequences by a nearest-neighbor algorithm in which closely related sequences were merged to remove PCR and sequencing errors. Alignment of CDR3 sequences to IMGT reference sequences was used to assign V, D and J gene segments. For a sequence to be retained, at least a six-nucleotide match to both a V gene segment and a J gene segment was required. Rearrangements were classified as productive when the CDR3 lacked stop codons and remained in frame with V and J, and all other rearrangements were classified as non-productive. Following IMGT convention, CDR3 was defined as the stretch from the second conserved V-encoded cysteine to the conserved J-encoded phenylalanine. In an earlier analysis of some 550 of the donors, sequences lacking an unambiguous match to a single V gene segment were excluded. In an earlier analysis of approximately 500 of the donors, a V segment was called functional when productive rearrangements were above 56.7%, and segregating when the standard deviation between donors exceeded 5%. A statistical classification framework was built for diagnosing cytomegalovirus status from the catalog of TCR beta chain sequences. In a later analysis, V and J genes were assigned by comparing TCR nucleotide sequences against IMGT/GENE-DB human TR gene sequences. A later analysis assigned CDR3 sequences and most-parsimonious VDJ recombination scenarios with the TCRdist pipeline. A later analysis defined each TCR beta chain by its CDR3 amino acid sequence plus V-gene family, and excluded reads lacking a unique V-gene family. A later analysis removed 592 highly shared, low-generation-probability nucleotide sequences to deal with suspected cross-contamination and a sequencing artifact. In a later analysis, a clonal expansion index for each public chain was calculated from normalized within-repertoire ranks of inferred template counts. In a later analysis, generation probabilities were computed with a VDJ recombination model fitted to out-of-frame rearrangements, and the resulting probabilities were checked against IGoR. A later analysis scored TCR-TCR, TCR-HLA and TCR-CMV co-occurrence with hypergeometric tests, applying a repertoire-size bias correction to TCR pairs. A later analysis estimated false discovery rates by permuting HLA or CMV assignments 20 times. In a later analysis, co-occurring TCRs were grouped using DBSCAN, and TCRdist sequence similarity was added for clustering within HLA-allele-positive subsets. For co-occurrence clustering, repertoires with fewer than 30,000 or more than 120,000 public chains were excluded, along with about five repertoires with anomalous nucleotide sharing. TCRdb took over this immuneACCESS table, retaining in-frame rearrangements with V and J assigned. Such tables are incomplete; in checked studies, under half of the missing clones stem from an unresolved V gene, and the remainder is unexplained. V, J and clone size are those of that table, while D and trimming were read from the DNA. Within this sample are about 220,000 clones, with over 65% of them counted one time only. Approximately 0.63% of the sample rests with the top ten.

The cohort consisted of 600 to 750 healthy bone marrow donors. At the time of sampling, every cohort member was nominally healthy, though immune exposures that went unrecorded were likely present. The donor tested CMV seronegative, placing the donor among the 350 or so seronegative members of the cohort. Each donor provided a peripheral blood sample, and peripheral blood mononuclear cells were used for TCR beta sequencing. Genomic DNA extraction from the blood cell samples was performed with the Qiagen DNeasy Blood Extraction Kit. The source material was PBMCs. The TCR sequence derives from a man aged 18 to 29 in good health and CMV-seronegative. The chain joins TRBV2 to TRBJ2-3; 14 nucleotides in the junction match TRBD2. The CDR3 loop reads CASSRGTSGSGDTQYF. The sequence in DNA is TGTGCCAGCAGCCGAGGGACTAGCGGGAGCGGAGATACGCAGTATTTT.